This is a list of T cell receptor beta chains from one sample in a study of OX40 agonist ivuxolimab in advanced cancers. Profiling relied on immunoSEQ multiplex PCR, and the TCRdb table lists in-frame clones only, not all of them. The table has 80,000 to 95,000 clones, roughly four fifths seen once; the top ten hold approximately 1.7%. The specimen comprised CD4+ or CD8+ T cells sorted from blood, sampled in a trial of the OX40 agonist ivuxolimab. The receptors come from an adult with an advanced solid tumor such as melanoma, head and neck, liver or kidney cancer. Each CDR3 is given with its conserved first and last residue. Fields, in order: V gene, D gene, J gene, CDR3 protein. D genes are given only for firm matches.

TRBV7-9	.	TRBJ1-1	CASSSGRGEAFF
TRBV2	.	TRBJ1-2	CASKGDNNYGYTF
TRBV11-2	.	TRBJ2-2	CASSWARVNTGELFF
TRBV11-2	.	TRBJ1-3	CASSLGRNSVGNTIYF
TRBV10-1	TRBD2	TRBJ2-7	CDRSSGCGGTYEQYF
TRBV27	.	TRBJ1-3	CASSWDYPGSGNTIYF
TRBV18	.	TRBJ1-2	CASSPPDGDGYTF
TRBV5-1	TRBD2	TRBJ2-7	CASSLGGGGVSYEQYF
TRBV25-1	TRBD1	TRBJ2-1	CASSPASGTGRGEQFF
TRBV5-5	TRBD1	TRBJ1-5	CASSLGGTGAGSNQPQHF
TRBV5-4	.	TRBJ1-1	CASSLAQENTEAFF
TRBV20-1	.	TRBJ2-7	CSARQRDEQYF
TRBV7-9	.	TRBJ2-3	CASSLGRRGDTDTQYF
TRBV6-1	.	TRBJ2-3	CASTPISDTQYF
TRBV6-4	TRBD2	TRBJ2-3	CASSDGPGGRTQYF
TRBV9	TRBD1	TRBJ1-2	CASSSKGQNYGYTF
TRBV6-1	TRBD1	TRBJ1-1	CASSPRGSWDTEAFF